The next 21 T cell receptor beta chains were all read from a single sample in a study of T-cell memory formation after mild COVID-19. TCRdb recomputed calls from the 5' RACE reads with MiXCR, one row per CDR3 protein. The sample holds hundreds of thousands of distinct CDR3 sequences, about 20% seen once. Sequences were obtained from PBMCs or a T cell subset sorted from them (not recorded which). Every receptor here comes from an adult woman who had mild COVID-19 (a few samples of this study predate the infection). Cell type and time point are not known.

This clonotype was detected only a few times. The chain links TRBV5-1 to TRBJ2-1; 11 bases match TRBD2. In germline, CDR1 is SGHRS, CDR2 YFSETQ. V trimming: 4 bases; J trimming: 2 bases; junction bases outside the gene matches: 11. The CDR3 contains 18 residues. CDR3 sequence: CASSPLLAGGFTYNEQFF. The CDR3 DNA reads TGCGCCAGCAGCCCCCTCCTAGCGGGGGGTTTCACCTACAATGAGCAGTTCTTC.

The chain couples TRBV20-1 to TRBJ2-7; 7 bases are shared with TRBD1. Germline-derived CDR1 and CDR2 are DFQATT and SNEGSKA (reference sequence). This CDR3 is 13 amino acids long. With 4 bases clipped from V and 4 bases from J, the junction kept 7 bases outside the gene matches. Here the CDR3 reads CSAKRQGLYEQYF. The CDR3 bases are TGCAGTGCTAAACGACAGGGCTTGTACGAGCAGTACTTC.

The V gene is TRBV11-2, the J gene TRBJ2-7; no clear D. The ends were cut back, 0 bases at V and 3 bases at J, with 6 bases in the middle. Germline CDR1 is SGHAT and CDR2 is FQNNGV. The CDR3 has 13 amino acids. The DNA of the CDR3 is TGTGCCAGCAGCTTAGATGGCGACTACGAGCAGTACTTC. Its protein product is CASSLDGDYEQYF.

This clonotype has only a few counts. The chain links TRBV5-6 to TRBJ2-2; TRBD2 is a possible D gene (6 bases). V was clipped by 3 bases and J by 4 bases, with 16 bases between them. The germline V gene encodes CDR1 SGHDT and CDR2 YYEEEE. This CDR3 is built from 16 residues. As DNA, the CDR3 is TGTGCCAGCAGCTGGGGGACGGCGGGGAGCACCGGGGAGCTGTTTTTT. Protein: CASSWGTAGSTGELFF.

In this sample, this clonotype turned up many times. The DNA for the CDR3 is TGTGCCAGCAGCCAAGATATACACGATACGCAGTATTTT. Translated: CASSQDIHDTQYF. V and J are TRBV4-2 and TRBJ2-3, with D unresolved. V was shortened by 0 bases and J by 6 bases, with 7 bases between the two germline ends. Germline V gives CDR1 LGHNA, CDR2 YNFKEQ. The CDR3 is 13 residues long.

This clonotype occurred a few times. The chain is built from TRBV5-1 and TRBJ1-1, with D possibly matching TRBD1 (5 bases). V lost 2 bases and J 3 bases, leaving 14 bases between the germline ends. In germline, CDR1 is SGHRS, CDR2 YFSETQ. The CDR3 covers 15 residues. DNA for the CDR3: TGCGCCAGCAGCTTATACCGGGGGACCTACACTGAAGCTTTCTTT. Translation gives CASSLYRGTYTEAFF.

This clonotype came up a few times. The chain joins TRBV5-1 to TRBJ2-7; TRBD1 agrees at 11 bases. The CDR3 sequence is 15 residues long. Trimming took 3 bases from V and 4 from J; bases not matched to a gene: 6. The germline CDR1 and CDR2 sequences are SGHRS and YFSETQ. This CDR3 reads CASSSQGTGGYEQYF. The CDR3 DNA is TGCGCCAGCAGCTCCCAGGGGACAGGGGGATACGAGCAGTACTTC.

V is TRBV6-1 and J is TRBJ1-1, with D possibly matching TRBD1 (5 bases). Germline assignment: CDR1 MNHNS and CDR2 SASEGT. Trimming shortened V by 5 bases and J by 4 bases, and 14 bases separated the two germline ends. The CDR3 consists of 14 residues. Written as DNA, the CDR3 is TGTGCCAGCAGTTCCCAGGGACGCGGCACTGAAGCTTTCTTT. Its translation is CASSSQGRGTEAFF.

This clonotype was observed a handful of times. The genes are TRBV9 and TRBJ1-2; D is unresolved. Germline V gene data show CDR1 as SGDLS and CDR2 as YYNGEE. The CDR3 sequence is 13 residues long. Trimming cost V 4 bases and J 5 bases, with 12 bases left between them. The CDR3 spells CASSPPSSYGYTF. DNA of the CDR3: TGTGCCAGCAGCCCCCCCAGCAGTTATGGCTACACCTTC. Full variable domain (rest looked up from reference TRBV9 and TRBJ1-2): DSGVTQTPKHLITATGQRVTLRCSPRSGDLSVYWYQQSLDQGLQFLIQYYNGEERAKGNILERFSAQQFPDLHSELNLSSLELGDSALYFCASSPPSSYGYTFGSGTRLTVV.

The CDR3 protein is CATSESGLAGYNEQFF. CDR3 bases: TGTGCCACCAGTGAATCGGGACTAGCGGGGTACAATGAGCAGTTCTTC. This chain connects TRBV24-1 to TRBJ2-1; 13 bases align to TRBD2. Per the germline V gene, CDR1 is KGHDR and CDR2 is SFDVKD. V shed 4 bases, J shed 4 bases, and the junction held 3 bases outside the gene matches. The CDR3 runs 16 residues.

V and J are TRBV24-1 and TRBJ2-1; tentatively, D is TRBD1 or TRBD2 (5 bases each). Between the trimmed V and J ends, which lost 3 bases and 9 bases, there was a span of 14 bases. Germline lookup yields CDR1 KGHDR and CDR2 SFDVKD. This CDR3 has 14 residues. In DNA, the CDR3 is TGTGCCACCAGTGATGGGGACCGCCCCGGTGAGCAGTTCTTC. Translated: CATSDGDRPGEQFF.

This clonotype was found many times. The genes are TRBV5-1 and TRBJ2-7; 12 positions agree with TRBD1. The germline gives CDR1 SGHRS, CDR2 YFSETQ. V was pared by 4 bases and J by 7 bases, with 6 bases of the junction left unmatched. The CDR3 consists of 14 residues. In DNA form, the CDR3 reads TGCGCCAGCAGCGAGGGACAGGGGGCTGATGAGCAGTACTTC. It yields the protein CASSEGQGADEQYF.

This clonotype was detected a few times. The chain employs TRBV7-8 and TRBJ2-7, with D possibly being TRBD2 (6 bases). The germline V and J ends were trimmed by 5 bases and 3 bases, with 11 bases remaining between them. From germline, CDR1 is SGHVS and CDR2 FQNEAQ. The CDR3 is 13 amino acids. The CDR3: CASSRRLVYEQYF. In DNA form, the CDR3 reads TGTGCCAGCAGCCGACGACTAGTCTACGAGCAGTACTTC.

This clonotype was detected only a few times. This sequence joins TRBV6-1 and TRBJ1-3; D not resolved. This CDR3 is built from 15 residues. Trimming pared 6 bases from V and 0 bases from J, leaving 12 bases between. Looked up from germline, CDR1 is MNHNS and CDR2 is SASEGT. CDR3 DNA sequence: TGTGCCAGCAGCGCCAGTCCGAGCTCTGGAAACACCATATATTTT. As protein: CASSASPSSGNTIYF.

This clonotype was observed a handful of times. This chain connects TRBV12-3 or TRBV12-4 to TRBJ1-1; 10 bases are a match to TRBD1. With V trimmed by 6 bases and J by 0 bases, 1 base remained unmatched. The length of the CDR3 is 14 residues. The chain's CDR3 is CASRGQGLNTEAFF. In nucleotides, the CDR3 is TGTGCCAGCAGGGGACAGGGGTTGAACACTGAAGCTTTCTTT.

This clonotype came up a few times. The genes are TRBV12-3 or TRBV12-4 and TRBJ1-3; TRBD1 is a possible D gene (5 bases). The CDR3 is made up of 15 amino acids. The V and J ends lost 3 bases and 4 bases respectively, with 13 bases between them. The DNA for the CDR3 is TGTGCCAGCAGTTTTGGGGGAGAGTACGGAAACACCATATATTTT. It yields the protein CASSFGGEYGNTIYF.

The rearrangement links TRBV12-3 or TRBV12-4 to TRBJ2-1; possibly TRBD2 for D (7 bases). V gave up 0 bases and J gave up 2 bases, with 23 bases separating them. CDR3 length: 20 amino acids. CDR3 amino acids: CASSLAGRGLLVSTYNEQFF. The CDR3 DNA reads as TGTGCCAGCAGTTTAGCTGGGCGGGGGCTTCTAGTCTCCACCTACAATGAGCAGTTCTTC.

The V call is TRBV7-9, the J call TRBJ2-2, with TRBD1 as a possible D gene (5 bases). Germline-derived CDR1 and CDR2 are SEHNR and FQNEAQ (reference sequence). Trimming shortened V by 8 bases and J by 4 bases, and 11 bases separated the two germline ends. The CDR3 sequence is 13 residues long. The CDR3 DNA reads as TGTGCCAGCGGGAAAGGGGTCACCGGGGAGCTGTTTTTT. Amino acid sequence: CASGKGVTGELFF.

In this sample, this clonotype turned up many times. The CDR3 DNA is TGTGCCAGCGCAGGGAATGAGGACACTGAAGCTTTCTTT. Translating it yields CASAGNEDTEAFF. This chain uses TRBV2 with TRBJ1-1; D might be TRBD1 (5 bases). CDR1 and CDR2 from the germline V gene are SNHLY and FYNNEI. Trimming left V 8 bases short and J 3 bases short, with 13 bases between. This CDR3 is 13 amino acids long.

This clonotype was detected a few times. CDR3 bases: TGTGCCAGCACCCAGACAGGGAACACCGGGGAGCTGTTTTTT. Protein: CASTQTGNTGELFF. The rearrangement links TRBV5-6 to TRBJ2-2; D is possibly TRBD1 (6 bases). CDR1 SGHDT and CDR2 YYEEEE come from the germline V gene. This CDR3 contains 14 residues. The germline V and J ends were trimmed by 6 bases and 1 base, with 10 bases remaining between them.

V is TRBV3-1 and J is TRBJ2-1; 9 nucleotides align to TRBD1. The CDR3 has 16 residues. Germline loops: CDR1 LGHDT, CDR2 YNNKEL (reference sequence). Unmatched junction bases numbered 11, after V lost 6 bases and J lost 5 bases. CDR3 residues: CASRHTGGSGNNEQFF. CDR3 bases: TGTGCCAGCAGACACACAGGGGGCTCGGGTAACAATGAGCAGTTCTTC.